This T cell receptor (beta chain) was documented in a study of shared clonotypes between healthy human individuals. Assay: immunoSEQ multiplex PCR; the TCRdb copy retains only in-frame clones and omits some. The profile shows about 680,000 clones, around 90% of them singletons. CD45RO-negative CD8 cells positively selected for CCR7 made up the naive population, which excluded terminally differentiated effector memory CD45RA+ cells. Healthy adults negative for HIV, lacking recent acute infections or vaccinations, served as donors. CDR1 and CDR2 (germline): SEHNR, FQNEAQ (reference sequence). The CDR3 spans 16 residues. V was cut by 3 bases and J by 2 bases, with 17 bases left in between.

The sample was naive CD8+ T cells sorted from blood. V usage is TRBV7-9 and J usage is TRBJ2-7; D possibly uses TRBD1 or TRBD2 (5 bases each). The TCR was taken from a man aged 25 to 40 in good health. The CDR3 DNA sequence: TGTGCCAGCAGCTTCGGGGACCAAGGGGCGGCCTACGAGCAGTACTTC. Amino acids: CASSFGDQGAAYEQYF.